The 25 T cell receptor beta chains listed next were all sequenced from one sample in a study of response to subunit inactivated influenza vaccine. MiXCR, applied by TCRdb to the RT-PCR reads, yields one record per CDR3 protein. The sample records 450,000 to 500,000 distinct CDR3 sequences, 9.5% to 12% being singletons. The source material was PBMCs from blood, sampled roughly 46 days after vaccination. The receptors derive from a man in his fifties or sixties who received an inactivated influenza vaccine.

This clonotype was counted between two and nine times. The gene calls are TRBV6-5 and TRBJ1-3; 7 bases match TRBD1. Germline values: CDR1 MNHEY, CDR2 SVGAGI. This CDR3 spans 17 amino acids. The V segment lost 4 bases and the J segment 2 bases; nucleotides outside the gene matches: 11. The CDR3 is CASSSTWDSGPGNTIYF. The CDR3 DNA is TGTGCCAGCAGTTCTACTTGGGACAGTGGGCCTGGAAACACCATATATTTT.

The chain couples TRBV7-8 to TRBJ2-7; 9 bases match TRBD2. J gave up 3 bases and V 1 base, and 4 bases lay outside the gene matches. The length of the CDR3 is 15 residues. Germline CDR1 SGHVS, CDR2 FQNEAQ. The CDR3 sequence: CASSLEAGGYYEQYF. For the CDR3, the DNA is TGTGCCAGCAGCTTAGAAGCGGGAGGATACTACGAGCAGTACTTC.

The V and J genes are TRBV12-3 or TRBV12-4 and TRBJ1-1; TRBD1 agrees at 9 bases. Trimming cost V 5 bases and J 4 bases; bases outside gene matches: 5. The CDR3 loop spans 14 amino acids. The CDR3 reads CASSPTGGLTEAFF. CDR3 nucleotide sequence: TGTGCCAGCAGTCCTACAGGGGGCCTCACTGAAGCTTTCTTT.

The chain joins TRBV20-1 to TRBJ2-3, with D hard to call. CDR1 and CDR2 from the germline V gene are DFQATT and SNEGSKA (reference sequence). CDR3 size: 14 residues. Trimming left V 5 bases short and J 1 base short, with 13 bases between. Here the CDR3 reads CSAPPDAGTDTQYF. CDR3 DNA sequence: TGCAGTGCTCCCCCGGATGCCGGCACAGATACGCAGTATTTT.

In its sample, this clonotype was seen a few times. The rearrangement links TRBV12-3 or TRBV12-4 to TRBJ2-4; TRBD2 might be the D (6 bases). V was trimmed by 3 bases and J by 6 bases, leaving 21 bases between them. This CDR3 is 17 amino acids long. CDR3 sequence (DNA): TGTGCCAGCAGTTTCCTTGCCCCCGGTGGGGGGAGAAACATTCAGTACTTC. It is translated as CASSFLAPGGGRNIQYF.

The chain has TRBV30 and TRBJ2-3; the D is unclear. Germline CDR1 and CDR2: GTSNPN and SVGIG (reference sequence). With 4 bases removed from V and 0 bases from J, the gap between germline ends came to 11 bases. This CDR3 has 14 amino acids. The CDR3 sequence: CAWKSTLSTDTQYF. CDR3 sequence (DNA): TGTGCCTGGAAATCAACTCTTAGCACAGATACGCAGTATTTT.

This clonotype occurred many times. The rearrangement joins TRBV5-1 to TRBJ2-7; TRBD1 is a possible D gene (7 bases). This CDR3 spans 14 amino acids. V was trimmed by 0 bases and J by 2 bases, leaving 9 bases between them. Germline values: CDR1 SGHRS, CDR2 YFSETQ. As DNA, the CDR3 is TGCGCCAGCAGCTTGGTCAGGGGGGCCTACGAGCAGTACTTC. Translated: CASSLVRGAYEQYF. Supplemented by reference TRBV5-1 and TRBJ2-7, the full variable domain reads KAGVTQTPRYLIKTRGQQVTLSCSPISGHRSVSWYQQTPGQGLQFLFEYFSETQRNKGNFPGRFSGRQFSNSRSEMNVSTLELGDSALYLCASSLVRGAYEQYFGPGTRLTVT.

This clonotype came up a few times. The chain carries TRBV24-1 and TRBJ2-3; tentatively, D is TRBD2 (6 bases). Germline V CDR1 and CDR2: KGHDR, SFDVKD. This CDR3 comprises 15 residues. V lost 4 bases and J lost 0, with 10 bases in between. CDR3: CATSDPSESTDTQYF. The CDR3 nucleotides are TGTGCCACCAGTGACCCTAGCGAAAGCACAGATACGCAGTATTTT.

This clonotype came up a few times. The chain uses TRBV25-1 and TRBJ2-1; 7 bases line up with TRBD2. The CDR3 sequence is 17 residues long. After removal of 2 bases from V and 5 bases from J, the junction contained 12 bases not matched to a gene. Germline-derived CDR1 and CDR2 are MGHDK and SYGVNS. The CDR3 loop is CASSELIGLADHNEQFF. For the CDR3, the DNA is TGTGCCAGCAGTGAACTAATCGGGCTAGCGGACCACAATGAGCAGTTCTTC.

This clonotype was picked up a small number of times. The gene calls are TRBV9 and TRBJ2-2; 8 positions match TRBD2. The CDR3 contains 15 residues. With V trimmed by 3 bases and J by 0 bases, 1 base remained unmatched. Germline lookup yields CDR1 SGDLS and CDR2 YYNGEE. The CDR3 region has the DNA TGTGCCAGCAGCGCGGGACTAGCGAACACCGGGGAGCTGTTTTTT. Its translation is CASSAGLANTGELFF.

The gene calls are TRBV4-2 and TRBJ2-7; 10 bases line up with TRBD1. Germline trimming cut 1 base from V and 6 bases from J; bases unmatched to any gene: 9. This CDR3 contains 16 residues. Per the germline V gene, CDR1 is LGHNA and CDR2 is YNFKEQ. The CDR3 DNA reads as TGTGCCAGCAGCCAAGTAGCGTCGGGACAGGGGACCGAGCAGTACTTC. Protein product: CASSQVASGQGTEQYF.

This clonotype appeared a few times. The V and J genes are TRBV28 and TRBJ2-5, with a tentative D call TRBD2 (5 bases). Trimming cost V 1 base and J 9 bases, with 15 bases left between them. CDR1 and CDR2 (germline): MDHEN, SYDVKM. This CDR3 has 14 residues. CDR3 sequence (DNA): TGTGCCAGCAGTTTATCTGAGGGTCTGATGGCCCAGTACTTC. It yields the protein CASSLSEGLMAQYF.

V and J are TRBV7-9 and TRBJ2-1; D ambiguous. The germline V gene has CDR1 SEHNR and CDR2 FQNEAQ (reference sequence). Trimming took off 2 bases at V and 3 bases at J, with 14 bases between the two ends. This CDR3 contains 16 residues. The CDR3 spells CASSLKRVSIYNEQFF. The CDR3 DNA follows: TGTGCCAGCAGCTTAAAAAGGGTCTCGATCTACAATGAGCAGTTCTTC.

This clonotype has a handful of counts. The chain combines TRBV4-1 with TRBJ1-1, with a tentative D call TRBD1 (6 bases). The CDR3 is 13 residues long. With 0 bases removed from V and 10 bases from J, the gap between germline ends came to 12 bases. From germline, CDR1 is MGHRA and CDR2 YSYEKL. The CDR3, as DNA: TGCGCCAGCAGCCAAGATAAGAGAGGGGGAGCTTTCTTT. The encoded protein is CASSQDKRGGAFF.

This clonotype was recorded many times. The chain combines TRBV6-5 with TRBJ2-5; unclear D gene. This CDR3 contains 15 residues. Germline V gene sequence: CDR1 MNHEY, CDR2 SVGAGI. The V end was cut by 2 bases, the J end by 0 bases, with 10 bases between. The CDR3 is CASSYGGTYQETQYF. The CDR3 nucleotides read TGTGCCAGCAGTTACGGCGGAACGTACCAAGAGACCCAGTACTTC.

This clonotype has only one observation. The chain employs TRBV6-2 or TRBV6-3 and TRBJ1-5, with TRBD1 matching 8 bases. Germline V gives CDR1 MNHEY, CDR2 SVGEGT. The junction had 5 bases not matched to a gene; V was cut back by 7 bases and J by 6 bases. This CDR3 has 13 amino acids. DNA of the CDR3: TGTGCCAGCAATCAGGGGGCAAGTCAGCCCCAGCATTTT. This encodes CASNQGASQPQHF.

This clonotype was seen repeatedly, ten times or more. This chain connects TRBV12-3 or TRBV12-4 to TRBJ1-2; TRBD1 might be the D (5 bases). Trimming removed 6 bases at V and 8 bases at J, with 13 bases between. The CDR3 is made up of 12 amino acids. The CDR3 loop is CASRQGATGYTF. For the CDR3, the DNA is TGTGCCAGCAGGCAGGGTGCTACGGGCTACACCTTC.

V usage is TRBV9 and J usage is TRBJ2-7; TRBD1 might be the D (5 bases). Germline CDR1 is SGDLS and CDR2 is YYNGEE. V was shortened by 2 bases and J by 7 bases, with 16 bases between the two germline ends. CDR3 size: 14 residues. The CDR3 DNA follows: TGTGCCAGCAGCGTCAAGGGGTTCTACGATGAGCAGTACTTC. The encoded protein is CASSVKGFYDEQYF.

This clonotype was found a few times. The V gene is TRBV5-6, the J gene TRBJ2-7, with D perhaps TRBD1 or TRBD2 (5 bases each). Between the trimmed V and J ends, which lost 3 bases and 0 bases, there was a span of 13 bases. CDR3 length equals 15 residues. Germline V gene sequence: CDR1 SGHDT, CDR2 YYEEEE. CDR3 DNA: TGTGCCAGCAGCTCTTTGGGGGATCGCTCCTACGAGCAGTACTTC. Translated: CASSSLGDRSYEQYF.

This clonotype was counted ten times or more. The chain combines TRBV20-1 with TRBJ1-3, with a weak D call TRBD1 (6 bases). CDR1 and CDR2 (germline): DFQATT, SNEGSKA (reference sequence). V gave up 4 bases and J gave up 2 bases, with 9 bases separating them. The CDR3 has 13 residues. This CDR3 is CSATQGPGNTIYF. For the CDR3, the DNA is TGCAGTGCTACACAGGGCCCTGGAAACACCATATATTTT.

This clonotype was counted only a few times. The chain employs TRBV6-2 or TRBV6-3 and TRBJ1-5; D remains unclear. Germline CDR1 and CDR2: MNHEY and SVGEGT. The CDR3 has 12 residues. V was clipped by 9 bases and J by 9 bases, with 15 bases between them. The CDR3 is CASGSPPGPQHF. The CDR3 DNA reads TGTGCCAGTGGCAGTCCCCCGGGGCCCCAGCATTTT.

This clonotype was found a few times. The rearrangement joins TRBV29-1 to TRBJ2-1; TRBD2 matches at 7 bases. The CDR3 is made up of 13 amino acids. In germline, CDR1 is SQVTM, CDR2 ANQGSEA. Germline trimming cut 5 bases from V and 8 bases from J; bases unmatched to any gene: 9. The CDR3 here is CSVRASGYYEQFF. The DNA for the CDR3 is TGCAGCGTTAGGGCTAGCGGTTATTATGAGCAGTTCTTC.

This clonotype came up a few times. The gene calls are TRBV5-1 and TRBJ2-2, with 9 bases that match TRBD1. The CDR3 covers 14 residues. Germline values: CDR1 SGHRS, CDR2 YFSETQ. Trimming removed 7 bases from V and 3 bases from J; junction bases left unmatched: 4. The CDR3 is CASARTGDTGELFF. DNA for the CDR3: TGCGCCAGCGCCCGGACAGGGGACACCGGGGAGCTGTTTTTT.

As to this clonotype: A much larger clone lies a single base off, so this may be a read error. This chain connects TRBV29-1 to TRBJ2-7, with TRBD1 matching 9 bases. The CDR3 is 16 amino acids. Germline values: CDR1 SQVTM, CDR2 ANQGSEA. Trimming removed 6 bases from V and 5 bases from J; junction bases left unmatched: 17. The CDR3 loop is CSVTGDRAKTPDEQYF. The CDR3 DNA reads TGCAGCGTGACGGGGGACAGGGCAAAAACTCCGGACGAGCAGTACTTC.

This clonotype turned up a few times. This chain uses TRBV6-2 or TRBV6-3 with TRBJ2-1; a possible D gene is TRBD1 (5 bases). With 0 bases removed from V and 5 bases from J, the gap between germline ends came to 11 bases. The CDR3 spans 15 residues. Germline V gene sequence: CDR1 MNHEY, CDR2 SVGEGT. CDR3 sequence reads: CASSYSGQGHNEQFF. The DNA for the CDR3 is TGTGCCAGCAGTTACTCAGGCCAGGGTCACAATGAGCAGTTCTTC.